The text below deals with one TCR beta chain. Its antigen is undetermined. TCRdb processed the 5' RACE reads anew with MiXCR; each CDR3 protein has one entry. The table records roughly 700,000 distinct CDR3 sequences, over 15% of them present only once. The sample is drawn from a study of CD8 T cells in ankylosing spondylitis. Germline loops: CDR1 SNHLY, CDR2 FYNNEI. This CDR3 is built from 14 residues. Trimming took 6 bases from V and 7 from J; bases not matched to a gene: 7. Findings and limits, study-wide: For ankylosing spondylitis blood, a TCR beta motif of 7 to 9 highly homologous variants appeared characteristic. Disease-associated clones were CD8+ and fairly uncommon in peripheral blood.

This receptor was taken from a male donor with ankylosing spondylitis. Input material: blood, either unsorted or a sorted T cell fraction (not recorded which). The chain is built from TRBV2 and TRBJ2-2; 8 nucleotides align to TRBD2. The CDR3 nucleotides read TGTGCCAGCAGACCTCGGGGGGGCGGCGGGGAGCTGTTTTTT. This encodes CASRPRGGGGELFF.